This T cell receptor beta chain was identified during a study of cytomegalovirus exposure and HLA in healthy donors listed by TCRdb under 2017. Broadly, across the study: An earlier analysis of roughly 610 of the donors reported approximately 280 Gb of sequence data and around 100 million unique TCR beta sequences obtained from 180 million or so T cells. Roughly 300 gigabases of sequencing data and approximately 80 million unique TCR sequences were included in an early release covering 550 to 650 HLA-typed donors. The genetic ancestry cluster associated with self-reported Caucasian donors included 70% to 85% of the roughly 400 genotyped donors. The study aimed to test whether cataloging public T cell receptors could reveal signatures of past pathogen exposure. The study used immunosequencing to profile the T cell repertoires of about 670 subjects and linked those repertoires to cytomegalovirus serostatus. In addition to the first cohort of 650 to 800 subjects, a separate validation cohort of 130 or so different subjects was used. The study combined high-throughput TCR immunosequencing, statistical association of individual TCRs with disease status, and machine learning to predict cytomegalovirus infection status. In a later analysis, previously published TCR beta repertoires from roughly 710 donors were re-analyzed and high-resolution HLA genotyping was added so that TCR occurrence patterns could be studied. In the later analysis, no new phenotypic data were used to find candidate immune exposures; instead, reliance was placed on TCR beta sequences and their occurrence across donors. An earlier analysis of 587 of the donors used high-throughput TCR beta sequencing to judge whether each TCR beta V gene segment behaved as functional or pseudogenic. Alongside the repertoire data, information on donor age, sex, ethnicity and CMV serostatus was compiled. A later genetic analysis took genome-wide SNP genotypes for about 55% of the 666 donors and used that subset as a discovery cohort. All discovery cohort repertoires had been generated using a single sequencing platform. Both class I and class II loci were covered by HLA typing, at four-digit resolution. The number of donors typed differed by locus, with 629-630 for A, B, C, DRB1 and DQB1, 522 for DQA1, 600 to 610 for DPA1, and over 400 for DPB1. Because of strong linkage in the cohort, five DR-DQ haplotypes were treated as single units for association and clustering. Among about 410 genotyped donors of the cohort, an average of roughly 230,000 unique TCR beta nucleotide sequences was sequenced per donor, of which roughly 18% were non-productive.

The library was prepared using the immunoSEQ multiplex PCR assay. For the multiplex PCR, a mixture combining 60 forward primers for TCR Vbeta segments and 13 reverse primers for TCR Jbeta segments was used. The CDR3 region of rearranged TCR beta genes was amplified from genomic DNA with a multiplex PCR assay. On the Illumina HiSeq System, the amplified TCR beta libraries were sequenced as 87-base-pair reads. On the authors' methods: A later analysis tallied 75 million to 95 million unique TCR beta chains across the 666 repertoires, and approximately 9.9 million of those chains were shared by two or more donors. To remove PCR and sequencing errors, raw reads were error-corrected and collapsed into unique sequences using a nearest-neighbor algorithm that merged closely related sequences. To assign V, D and J gene segments, CDR3 sequences were aligned to IMGT reference sequences. For a sequence to be retained, a match of at least six nucleotides to both a V gene segment and a J gene segment was required. Rearrangements were called productive when the CDR3 lacked stop codons and stayed in frame with V and J; all others were non-productive. CDR3 was defined by IMGT convention, running from the second conserved V-encoded cysteine to the conserved J-encoded phenylalanine. In an earlier analysis of approximately 500 of the donors, sequences lacking an unambiguous match to a single V gene segment were excluded. An earlier analysis of a few hundred of the donors called V segments functional above 56.7% productive rearrangements and segregating when the between-donor standard deviation exceeded 5%. A statistical classification framework was built for diagnosing cytomegalovirus status from the catalog of TCR beta chain sequences. A later analysis assigned V and J genes by comparing TCR nucleotide sequences with IMGT/GENE-DB human TR gene sequences. The TCRdist pipeline was used in a later analysis to assign CDR3 sequences and most-parsimonious VDJ recombination scenarios. In a later analysis, every TCR beta chain was defined by the combination of its CDR3 amino acid sequence and its V-gene family, and reads without a unique V-gene family were dropped. As a way to deal with suspected cross-contamination and a sequencing artifact, a later analysis dropped over 550 nucleotide sequences that were highly shared and had low generation probability. For each public chain, a later analysis derived a clonal expansion index from normalized ranks of inferred template counts within each repertoire. In a later analysis, generation probabilities were computed with a VDJ recombination model fitted to out-of-frame rearrangements, and the resulting probabilities were checked against IGoR. In a later analysis, hypergeometric tests were used to score TCR-TCR, TCR-HLA and TCR-CMV co-occurrence, with a repertoire-size bias correction applied to TCR pairs. In a later analysis, false discovery rates were estimated by permuting HLA or CMV assignments 20 times. In a later analysis, co-occurring TCRs were grouped with DBSCAN, and TCRdist sequence similarity was added when clustering was performed within HLA-allele-positive subsets. Co-occurrence clustering excluded repertoires with fewer than 30,000 or more than 120,000 public chains, plus five with anomalous nucleotide sharing. TCRdb retrieved this table from immuneACCESS and kept in-frame rearrangements only. Not all clones are present; in checked studies, unresolved V genes account for under half, and no reason is known for the remainder. Clone size and V and J calls were adopted from that table, with D and trimming inferred from the DNA. The sample table holds 50,000 to 55,000 clones, of which less than 75% were seen once. The ten largest clones capture 22% of the sample.

The paper's findings and limits, for the study overall: Some IMGT-functional V segments, including TRBV6-2 and TRBV6-3, could not be distinguished by the 87-base-pair reads and were therefore excluded. Three of the identified cytomegalovirus-associated TCR beta chains were confirmed in vitro to be specific for cytomegalovirus antigens. The only immune exposure information available for the cohort was CMV serostatus. Compared with equally common non-associated chains, HLA-associated TCR beta chains in a later analysis were more clonally expanded and had lower generation probabilities. According to a later analysis, most CMV-associated TCR beta chains appeared to be HLA-restricted, and the HLA associations seemed to be driven largely by CMV exposure. A cluster of highly shared sequence variants was judged likely to be a technical artifact of the sequencing pipeline. A later genetic analysis reported fewer N-insertions in productive TCRs among donors in an Asian-associated ancestry cluster than the roughly 620-donor mean. Because HLA typing was unavailable for some donors at each locus, only the typed subset was used in association tests. Most TCR sequences were observed very rarely across donors, whereas some public TCRs were present in many individuals. At a false discovery rate of 0.05, a later analysis linked 15,000 to 20,000 TCR beta sequences to specific HLA alleles. An earlier analysis of some 590 of the donors showed that most TCR beta V segments appeared in productive rearrangements either about 90% or about 30% of the time, which broadly matched IMGT annotations. A further reported finding was that TCR beta sequences accurately predicted the HLA-A and HLA-B alleles for most subjects in the first cohort. In a later genetic analysis, a missense DCLRE1C variant was associated with V-gene and J-gene trimming of TCR beta chains, and the association was replicated in an independent cohort. The presence/absence analyses assumed that sequencing depth was roughly uniform across donors, and that assumption may not be true. Cytomegalovirus status was reported to be diagnosed by the classifier with high specificity and sensitivity in both the original and validation cohorts. Correlated functional status among segregating V segments might reflect linkage disequilibrium, but an unknown experimental factor could not be ruled out. According to a later analysis, TCR association rates differed among HLA loci, with DRB1 alleles showing the most associated TCRs and HLA-C alleles showing the fewest. Several of the top co-occurrence clusters appeared to be linked to parvovirus B19, influenza, CMV and Epstein-Barr virus, according to a later analysis. According to the authors, the approach could potentially be generalized to other disease states and immunological phenotypes. Only TCR beta chains were sequenced in this cohort, and the absence of alpha or paired-chain data limited detectable features. Because counts were too low, some 17 rarely observed V segments, including chromosome 9 orphons, were left out of the earlier analysis of 500 to 750 of the donors. Assigning TCR associations to individual alleles was difficult when HLA alleles, especially DR and DQ, strongly co-occurred. The study listed 164 TCR beta chains as associated with cytomegalovirus.

The germline V gene sets CDR1 to SGHTA and CDR2 to FQGNSA. The cysteine opens and the phenylalanine closes a CDR3 of 13 amino acids. Of the read, only the CDR3 DNA is kept; its 39 bases are in frame from base 1. Germline trimming amounts to 4 bases on V and 8 bases on J, with 5 as the count of junction bases outside the gene matches. The cohort consisted of 666 healthy bone marrow donors. At the time of sampling, every cohort member was nominally healthy, though immune exposures that went unrecorded were likely present. The donor tested CMV seropositive and was one of the 289 seropositive cohort members. A peripheral blood sample was provided by each donor, and peripheral blood mononuclear cells were used for TCR beta sequencing. The Qiagen DNeasy Blood Extraction Kit was used to extract genomic DNA from the blood cell samples. As for this clone: No cognate antigen has been identified for it. Base qualities were left out, and no much larger clone turns up one base away.

The clonotype originates from a woman aged 45-60 years in good health and CMV-seropositive. The sequence links TRBV7-2 to TRBJ1-2, with 9 junctional bases fitting TRBD1. The specimen was PBMCs. The CDR3 region reads CASSSGQGGGYTF. The nucleotide sequence reads TGTGCCAGCAGCTCGGGACAGGGCGGGGGCTACACCTTC. Outside the CDR3, residues come from the reference TRBV7-2 and TRBJ1-2 proteins, so the full variable domain is: GAGVSQSPSNKVTEKGKDVELRCDPISGHTALYWYRQSLGQGLEFLIYFQGNSAPDKSGLPSDRFSAERTGGSVSTLTIQRTQQEDSAVYLCASSSGQGGGYTFGSGTRLTVV.